The subject of this entry is one TCR beta chain. Its target is not known. Sequencing was performed with immunoSEQ multiplex PCR; in TCRdb, only in-frame clones are kept and a portion is missing. The table has roughly 250,000 clones, 70% seen once. The source of the sample is a study of cytotoxic CD8 clonotypes in ibrutinib-treated CLL. The CDR3 totals 15 residues. V was cut by 3 bases and J by 0 bases, with 9 bases left in between. Germline CDR1 and CDR2: SNHLY and FYNNEI. Study-level results: At the start, clonality exceeded age-matched healthy donors and followed circulating CD8+ T-cell counts. Sampling times, which were not matched between the groups, differed between sustained-remission patients and progressing patients. A rise in clonality was seen at ibrutinib response, and a fall back toward baseline was seen at progression.

The chain employs TRBV2 and TRBJ1-5; D is uncertain. The receptor was derived from a human donor with chronic lymphocytic leukemia. Specimen: PBMCs, collected after 24 months of ibrutinib treatment. CDR3 protein: CASSEDLNSNQPQHF. CDR3 in DNA: TGTGCCAGCAGTGAGGATCTTAATAGCAATCAGCCCCAGCATTTT.